The T cell receptor (beta chain) described here comes from a study of T cells in Graves' hyperthyroidism and ophthalmopathy. Germline loops: CDR1 SGHRS, CDR2 YFSETQ. The CDR3 spans 15 residues. Concerning this clonotype itself: Its antigen is currently unknown. One end of the junction fails to match germline, which may point to a read error.

TCR beta CDR3 regions were amplified from RNA. TCR CDR3 underwent first-round RT-PCR with the HTBI primer set. TCRdb analysed the multiplex PCR reads with MiXCR anew, one entry per CDR3 protein. The sample includes a few hundred thousand distinct CDR3 sequences, around a sixth of them seen just once. An absence of ophthalmopathy progression within 18 months meant stable Graves' hyperthyroidism. Thyroid ultrasound, orbital computed tomography, clinical symptoms, and serum thyroxine and TRAb underpinned diagnoses. Study results and caveats: Stable hyperthyroidism was told apart from ophthalmopathy by a model built on 13 V-J features. Within blood appeared most thyroid clonotypes that had expanded above 0.001.

The rearrangement joins TRBV5-1 to TRBJ2-2; 12 positions agree with TRBD2. Material for sequencing was blood. The clonotype was recovered from a woman aged 30 to 39 with Graves' hyperthyroidism. The CDR3: CANSLTSGGTGELFF. CDR3 DNA sequence: TGCGCCAACAGCTTGACTAGCGGGGGCACCGGGGAGCTGTTTTTT.